This T cell receptor (beta chain) is from a study of shared T cell receptors in the human thymus. Clones were read by immunoSEQ multiplex PCR, and TCRdb kept only the in-frame ones, dropping some. The profile covers hundreds of thousands of clones, with around 78% appearing a single time and about 0.013% taken by the ten largest. Germline V gives CDR1 SGHRS, CDR2 YFSETQ. The CDR3 runs 18 residues. After removal of 0 bases from V and 5 bases from J, the junction contained 9 bases not matched to a gene. These data were also reused for a study on human thymus T cells. Per that paper: Each of the donors was a healthy Finnish infant who was undergoing open corrective cardiac surgery for congenital heart defects. It was from resections taken during corrective heart surgery that the thymus tissue came. Thymic and blood repertoires appeared to display a bias in their usage of V and J genes.

The chain combines TRBV5-1 with TRBJ2-1, with 12 bases identical to TRBD2. The TCR originated in a boy younger than two with a congenital heart defect. The sample consisted of thymocytes. The CDR3 coding sequence is TGCGCCAGCAGCTTGGCGTGGACTAGCGGGACCCCCCACAATGAGCAGTTCTTC. Translating it yields CASSLAWTSGTPHNEQFF.